The 4 T cell receptor beta chains reported below all come from one sample, sequenced in a study of spatial heterogeneity in lung cancer. The antigens of these receptors remain unknown. Whole-study results and caveats: For expanded intratumoral alpha and beta TCRs, counts tracked tumor mutation counts.

The time point was: sample taken at primary tumor resection. TCRdb independently ran MiXCR on the 5' RACE reads; one entry per CDR3 protein. The sample includes about 8,100 distinct CDR3 sequences, roughly 12% of them seen just once. The sample in question was lung tumor tissue, obtained at surgery. The receptors derive from a male donor with early-stage non-small cell lung cancer.

This clonotype was counted ten times or more. V and J are TRBV6-1 and TRBJ1-5; 7 bases fit TRBD1. The germline gives CDR1 MNHNS, CDR2 SASEGT. With 6 bases clipped from V and 5 bases from J, the junction kept 10 bases outside the gene matches. The CDR3 has 15 amino acids. The CDR3 DNA follows: TGTGCCAGCAGCCCCCGGGGAGGGGGCCATCAGCCCCAGCATTTT. Translating gives CASSPRGGGHQPQHF.

In this sample, this clonotype turned up many times. The J gene is TRBJ1-6, the V gene TRBV28; D is unresolved. The CDR3 length is 14 residues. V was clipped by 2 bases and J by 6 bases, with 8 bases between them. The germline V gene has CDR1 MDHEN and CDR2 SYDVKM. This CDR3 is CASSLRPINSPLHF. In DNA, the CDR3 is TGTGCCAGCAGTTTACGGCCGATTAATTCACCCCTCCACTTT.

This clonotype was detected ten times or more. This chain uses TRBV30 with TRBJ2-2; the D gene could be TRBD1 or TRBD2 (7 bases each). The CDR3 has 14 residues. V was trimmed by 2 bases and J by 5 bases, leaving 12 bases between them. Germline-derived CDR1 and CDR2 are GTSNPN and SVGIG (reference sequence). The CDR3 spells CAWSLQGGTGELFF. The CDR3 DNA reads TGTGCCTGGAGTCTCCAGGGGGGGACCGGGGAGCTGTTTTTT.

The sample holds many counts of this clonotype. The CDR3 nucleotides read TGTGCCAGCAGTTTAGTTACAGGGGACACTGAAGCTTTCTTT. Translated, it gives CASSLVTGDTEAFF. V and J are TRBV12-3 or TRBV12-4 and TRBJ1-1; 7 bases agree with TRBD1. V shed 1 base and J 3 bases; nucleotides not matched to a gene: 2. There are 14 residues in the CDR3.